This is a list of T cell receptor beta chains from one sample in a study of glioma-infiltrating T cells. TCRdb re-analysed the multiplex PCR reads in MiXCR, keeping a single row per CDR3 protein. This repertoire shows roughly 200,000 distinct CDR3 sequences, approximately 30% found once; its top ten account for 20% to 25%. Sequenced: glioma tissue, nonneoplastic brain tissue, or PBMCs (not recorded which). The receptors here all came from a human donor with low-grade glioma or glioblastoma, undergoing nonglioma brain surgery, or in good health (not recorded which). Each CDR3 is given with its conserved first and last residue. The D gene is left open where the match is weak. Size is stated for part of the rows, as once, few or many counts, or as a class when the clone is expanded.

clone_size j_call d_call v_call cdr3_nt cdr3_aa
many TRBJ1-5 . TRBV12-3/TRBV12-4 TGTGCCAGCAGCTTTAGGAGTGGCGTGGGCAATCAGCCCCAGCATTTT CASSFRSGVGNQPQHF
many TRBJ2-3 TRBD2 TRBV24-1 TGTGCCTCCTCTAGCGGAAGATATAGCACAGATACGCAGTATTTT CASSSGRYSTDTQYF
. TRBJ1-2 . TRBV28 TGTGAAAGCCTATCCGAGACAGCCTATGGCTACACCTTC CESLSETAYGYTF
few TRBJ2-3 . TRBV10-3 TGTGCCATCGCCGGAGAGGTTGCAGATACGCAGTATTTT CAIAGEVADTQYF
. TRBJ1-3 . TRBV9 TGTGCCAGCAGCGTGGAAAGCTCTGGAAACACCATATATTTT CASSVESSGNTIYF
few TRBJ2-7 TRBD2 TRBV5-1 TGCGCCAGCAGCGGTACTAGCGGGGCCTCCTACGAGCAGTACTTC CASSGTSGASYEQYF
. TRBJ2-7 TRBD1 TRBV20-1 TGCAGTGCTAGAGATACTAGGGACAGCATGGCCTACGAGCAGTACTTC CSARDTRDSMAYEQYF
. TRBJ2-1 TRBD1 TRBV10-3 TGTGCCATCAACGAAGGACAGGGGCTTTCCTACAATGAGCAGTTCTTC CAINEGQGLSYNEQFF
. TRBJ2-5 TRBD2 TRBV11-3 TGTACCAGCAGCCCCGGGACTAGCGGGGGTAGGAAGACCCAGTACTTC CTSSPGTSGGRKTQYF
. TRBJ1-3 TRBD1 TRBV10-3 TGTTCCACCCAGCACCCGGACAGGGGAGGAAACACCATATATTTT CSTQHPDRGGNTIYF
. TRBJ1-2 . TRBV5-1 TGCGCCAGCAGCTTGGGGGACACCACTAACTATGGCTACACCTTC CASSLGDTTNYGYTF
. TRBJ2-7 . TRBV20-1 TGTAGTGCTGCCCAGGGGTCCTACGAGCAGTACTTC CSAAQGSYEQYF
. TRBJ1-1 . TRBV29-1 TGCAGCGTTGGAGGACAACTGATAAACACTGAAGCTTTCTTT CSVGGQLINTEAFF
many TRBJ2-7 TRBD1 TRBV14 TGTGCCAGCAGCCAATCGGGACAGGGTCACTACGAGCAGTACTTC CASSQSGQGHYEQYF
many TRBJ2-7 . TRBV27 TGTGCCAGCACCAGTACTGGGACGGCCATCTACGAGCAGTACTTC CASTSTGTAIYEQYF
few TRBJ2-3 TRBD2 TRBV4-3 TGCGCCAGCAGCCAAGATCCGTCGACTAGCGGGAGCACAGATACGCAGTATTTT CASSQDPSTSGSTDTQYF
. TRBJ2-7 TRBD2 TRBV20-1 TGCAGTGCTAGAGTCCAGGGACTAGCGGGGGGACCCATCTACGAGCAGTACTTC CSARVQGLAGGPIYEQYF
many TRBJ2-3 . TRBV24-1 TGTGCCACCAGTGATGGGAACACAGATACGCAGTATTTT CATSDGNTDTQYF
. TRBJ2-7 . TRBV7-9 TGTGCCAGCAGCTTAGATCAGCTGGAGATAGAGTACTTC CASSLDQLEIEYF
once TRBJ1-5 . TRBV28 TGTGCCAGCAGCTTAGTAGCGCGCCAAGAGACCCAGCATTTT CASSLVARQETQHF
. TRBJ2-3 TRBD2 TRBV19 TGTGCCAGTAGTAAGACAGGGAGTAGAACTAGCGGGAGTAGGGATACGCAGTATTTT CASSKTGSRTSGSRDTQYF
. TRBJ2-7 TRBD2 TRBV4-3 TGCGCCAGCAGCCAACAAGCGGGAGGGCCCTACGAGCAGTACTTC CASSQQAGGPYEQYF
many TRBJ2-5 TRBD1 TRBV12-3/TRBV12-4 TGTGCCAGCAGACAGGGACAGCAAGAGACCCAGTACTTC CASRQGQQETQYF
many TRBJ2-7 . TRBV7-8 TGTGCCAGCAGCTCCACCAGACAGGGTGCGGGAGCCTACGAGCAGTACTTC CASSSTRQGAGAYEQYF
many TRBJ1-1 . TRBV7-6 TGTGCCAGCTCCGGGACATTGAACACTGAAGCTTTCTTT CASSGTLNTEAFF
many TRBJ1-2 . TRBV25-1 TGTGCCTCACAGGGATGGGGATTACGTGGCTACACCTTC CASQGWGLRGYTF
many TRBJ2-7 TRBD2 TRBV6-1 TGTGCCAGCAGTCCCACCCTAGCGGGAGGAAGGGAGCAGTACTTC CASSPTLAGGREQYF
many TRBJ2-1 TRBD2 TRBV3-1 TGTGCCAGCAGCCAAGATCTCCTAGCGGGAGGGCTGGGGCAGTTCTTC CASSQDLLAGGLGQFF
many TRBJ2-3 . TRBV7-2 TGTGCCAGCAGCTTAGGGGGTCCGGGAAGCACAGATACGCAGTATTTT CASSLGGPGSTDTQYF
few TRBJ2-7 . TRBV13 TGTGCCAGCAGCCCTGACGGGTCCGAGCAGTACTTC CASSPDGSEQYF
. TRBJ1-2 . TRBV5-4 TGTGCCAGCAGACAAAGCCTCAACTACACCTTC CASRQSLNYTF
. TRBJ2-7 TRBD2 TRBV6-1 TGTGCCAGCACTGACGGGACTAGCGGGAGGTACGAGCAGTACTTC CASTDGTSGRYEQYF
. TRBJ2-5 . TRBV5-1 TGCGCCAGCAGCTTGGACATTTCCCAAGAGACCCAGTACTTC CASSLDISQETQYF
many TRBJ1-2 . TRBV20-1 TGCAGTGCTAGAGAACGGGATTCGTGGGGCTACACCTTC CSARERDSWGYTF
many TRBJ2-7 TRBD2 TRBV20-1 TGCAGTGCTCGACTAGCGGGAGTCTACGAGCAGTACTTC CSARLAGVYEQYF
many TRBJ2-5 . TRBV7-2 TGTGCCAGCAGCTCCTCCAGAGAGACCCAGTACTTC CASSSSRETQYF
many TRBJ2-2 . TRBV19 TGTGCCAGCGCGACAGCGAACACCGGGGAGCTGTTTTTT CASATANTGELFF
many TRBJ1-1 . TRBV27 TGTGCCAGCAGTTTATATCAGGGAAACACTGAAGCTTTCTTT CASSLYQGNTEAFF
many TRBJ2-3 . TRBV7-9 TGTGCCAGCAGCTTAAAGAGGGGTGCAGATACGCAGTATTTT CASSLKRGADTQYF
. TRBJ2-6 TRBD1 TRBV24-1 TGTGCCACCCGGCCCGGACAGGGGGTCGACGGGGCCAACGTCCTGACTTTC CATRPGQGVDGANVLTF
many TRBJ2-1 . TRBV7-9 TGTGCCAGCAGCTTAGGACCAGTTTTCGTCCGCGAGCAGTTCTTC CASSLGPVFVREQFF
many TRBJ1-2 . TRBV7-2 TGTGCCAGCAGCCCCGAAGGAAGACGGTATGGCTACACCTTC CASSPEGRRYGYTF
few TRBJ2-5 . TRBV5-6 TGTGCCAGCAGCCTATTCGGACAGGAGGGCAAAGAGACCCAGTACTTC CASSLFGQEGKETQYF
. TRBJ2-5 . TRBV7-9 TGTGCCAGCAGCCCTAGTGGTGGAGGGGAGACCCAGTACTTC CASSPSGGGETQYF
many TRBJ2-1 . TRBV18 TGTGCCAGCTCACCAGCAGGGGGGAGCGATGAGCAGTTCTTC CASSPAGGSDEQFF
. TRBJ2-7 . TRBV19 TGTGCCAGTAGTATAGGTCCGGTGGGCGAGCAGTACTTC CASSIGPVGEQYF
many TRBJ1-5 . TRBV28 TGTGCCAGCAGTCCGTCGGTGGGAGGCAATCAGCCCCAGCATTTT CASSPSVGGNQPQHF
many TRBJ1-1 TRBD1 TRBV28 TGTGCCAGCAGCCGGACAGGGAGGGGTGAAGCTTTCTTT CASSRTGRGEAFF
many TRBJ2-7 TRBD2 TRBV18 TGTGCCAGCTCACGGCCTAGCGGGACCCACGAGCAGTACTTC CASSRPSGTHEQYF
few TRBJ2-5 . TRBV2 TGTGCCAGCAAAGGACTACAAGAGACCCAGTACTTC CASKGLQETQYF
many TRBJ2-1 TRBD1 TRBV6-1 TGTGCCAGCAGAACCGGGACAGGGGGCCACAATGAGCAGTTCTTC CASRTGTGGHNEQFF
once TRBJ2-1 . TRBV5-4 TGTGCCAGCAGCCGGGACCGGGGTCAAAACAATGAGCAGTTCTTC CASSRDRGQNNEQFF
once TRBJ2-1 . TRBV6-6 TGTGCCAGCAGTTACTCTTCAGCAGAGCAGTTCTTC CASSYSSAEQFF
many TRBJ1-1 . TRBV28 TGTGCCAGCAGACCACCTCCGCGGAACACTGAAGCTTTCTTT CASRPPPRNTEAFF
few TRBJ2-7 . TRBV3-1 TGTGCCAGCAGCCAAGATTATCGAGCGCGGGAGCAGTACTTC CASSQDYRAREQYF
few TRBJ2-1 TRBD2 TRBV7-3 TGTGCCAGCAGCCTCAACGGGCTAGCGGGAGGTAGGAATGAGCAGTTCTTC CASSLNGLAGGRNEQFF
. TRBJ2-3 . TRBV7-2 TGTGCCAGCAGCTTATATGACCAAGGCACAGATACGCAGTATTTT CASSLYDQGTDTQYF
. TRBJ2-7 TRBD2 TRBV5-1 TGCGCCAGTTCCGCTGGACTTACTAGCGGGGGCTCCTACGAGCAGTACTTC CASSAGLTSGGSYEQYF
. TRBJ1-5 TRBD1 TRBV4-1 TGCGCCAGCAGCCAAGTACAGGGGACTAATCAGCCTCAGAATTTT CASSQVQGTNQPQNF
. TRBJ2-1 TRBD2 TRBV12-3/TRBV12-4 TGTGCCAGCAGTTTAGCACTAGCGGGAGTTGTATATGAGCAGTTCTTC CASSLALAGVVYEQFF